These 15 T cell receptor beta chains share one sample of origin, sequenced in a study of Ad26.COV2.S vaccination and SARS-CoV-2 variants. Treatment given: some 19 received Ad26.COV2.S at low or high dose, single or two shots; about 5 received placebo; per-sample allocation not given. Collection of samples fell on day 63 after the first vaccine or placebo injection. Libraries were prepared by immunoSEQ multiplex PCR; TCRdb keeps only in-frame clonotypes and omits some of them. The table has 500,000 or so clones, approximately 92% seen once. Sequences were derived from peripheral blood, sampled in a trial of Ad26.COV2.S vaccine versus placebo. The receptors were gathered from a person aged 18-60 years who received the Ad26.COV2.S COVID-19 vaccine or a placebo.

J is TRBJ2-1 and V is TRBV5-5, with D unclear. From germline, CDR1 is SGHKS and CDR2 YYEKEE (reference sequence). This CDR3 is 14 amino acids long. The germline V and J ends were trimmed by 0 bases and 4 bases, with 8 bases remaining between them. CDR3 sequence: CASSLEVLYNEQFF. The CDR3 DNA reads as TGTGCCAGCAGCTTGGAAGTTCTATACAATGAGCAGTTCTTC.

The chain recombines TRBV19 with TRBJ2-1; D is perhaps TRBD1 or TRBD2 (6 bases each). Germline-derived CDR1 and CDR2 are LNHDA and SQIVND (reference sequence). The germline V and J ends were trimmed by 7 bases and 10 bases, with 23 bases remaining between them. The CDR3 is made up of 15 amino acids. The CDR3 DNA reads as TGTGCCAGTAAAAAGGGGGGCGCGGGCGCCGCGGAGCAGTTCTTC. Amino acids: CASKKGGAGAAEQFF.

V and J are TRBV7-3 and TRBJ2-7, with TRBD2 matching 8 bases. The CDR3 sequence is 15 residues long. V lost 5 bases and J lost 1; bases outside the gene matches: 7. CDR1 and CDR2 from the germline V gene are SGHTA and FQGTGA. CDR3 sequence reads: CASSQNGTRSYEQYV. The CDR3 DNA reads TGTGCCAGCAGCCAAAACGGGACTAGATCCTACGAGCAGTACGTC.

The chain couples TRBV3-1 (or the pseudogene TRBV3-2) to TRBJ1-6, with TRBD1 as a possible D gene (5 bases). Looked up from germline, CDR1 is LGHDT and CDR2 is YNNKEL (reference sequence). This CDR3 contains 15 residues. V lost 2 bases and J 11 bases, leaving 16 bases between the germline ends. This CDR3 reads CASSQRDFDHPPLHF. The CDR3 bases are TGTGCCAGCAGCCAACGGGACTTCGATCATCCACCCCTCCACTTT.

This chain joins TRBV7-2 and TRBJ2-7; D perhaps matches TRBD1 (5 bases). This CDR3 has 12 residues. Germline V lookup: CDR1 SGHTA, CDR2 FQGNSA. Trimming took 3 bases from V and 3 from J, leaving 6 bases between them. CDR3 in amino acids: CASSFTGYEQYF. The CDR3 DNA reads TGTGCCAGCAGCTTTACAGGCTACGAGCAGTACTTC.

The gene calls are TRBV7-3 and TRBJ2-3; D may be TRBD2 (6 bases). The CDR3 consists of 15 residues. Germline V gene data show CDR1 as SGHTA and CDR2 as FQGTGA. V shed 5 bases and J shed 5 bases, with 17 bases lying between them. The CDR3 DNA follows: TGTGCCAGCAGCGCGTATGGGACTCCCGGAGATACGCAGTATTTT. Its protein is CASSAYGTPGDTQYF.

This clone was seen more than once but under ten times. V is TRBV11-3 and J is TRBJ1-1; D is ambiguous. This CDR3 is built from 12 residues. Germline V gene lookup returns CDR1 SGHNT and CDR2 YENEEA. Trimming stripped 9 bases from V and 5 bases from J, with 13 bases between. CDR3 bases: TGTGCCAGTCAAGACCTTTGGACTGAAGCTTTCTTT. Protein sequence: CASQDLWTEAFF. Complete variable domain (other parts from reference TRBV11-3 and TRBJ1-1): EAGVVQSPRYKIIEKKQPVAFWCNPISGHNTLYWYLQNLGQGPELLIRYENEEAVDDSQLPKDRFSAERLKGVDSTLKIQPAELGDSAVYLCASQDLWTEAFFGQGTRLTVV.

V gene TRBV4-2 combines with J gene TRBJ1-3; D unclear. The CDR3 is made up of 15 amino acids. CDR1 and CDR2 (germline): LGHNA, YNFKEQ. The V and J ends lost 1 base and 0 bases respectively, with 7 bases between them. The CDR3 DNA sequence: TGTGCCAGCAGCCAAGGTTGGGACTCTGGAAACACCATATATTTT. Translated, it gives CASSQGWDSGNTIYF.

This chain links TRBV28 with TRBJ1-4; a possible D gene is TRBD1 (5 bases). Germline V gene sequence: CDR1 MDHEN, CDR2 SYDVKM. V was trimmed by 4 bases and J by 2 bases, leaving 11 bases between them. The CDR3 totals 15 residues. The CDR3 loop is CASSSPGSTNEKLFF. The CDR3 region has the DNA TGTGCCAGCAGTTCTCCAGGGAGTACTAATGAAAAACTGTTTTTT.

This chain connects TRBV7-2 to TRBJ1-6, with no clear D. This CDR3 has 15 amino acids. Germline lookup yields CDR1 SGHTA and CDR2 FQGNSA. CDR3 DNA: TGTGCAGGGAGCGAGGCGGCAAGGCGGAATTCACCCCTCCACTTT. Amino acids: CAGSEAARRNSPLHF.

This chain links TRBV20-1 with TRBJ2-7; D is tentatively TRBD1 or TRBD2 (7 bases each). The CDR3 has 14 amino acids. Germline V gene data show CDR1 as DFQATT and CDR2 as SNEGSKA (reference sequence). Trimming stripped 3 bases from V and 1 base from J, with 13 bases between. The CDR3, as DNA: TGCAGTGCTAGTCAGGGGGGGGCTTCCTACGAGCAGTACTTC. Translating gives CSASQGGASYEQYF.

The chain employs TRBV15 and TRBJ1-3; D not certain. The CDR3 totals 15 residues. Trimming took off 1 base at V and 2 bases at J, with 9 bases between the two ends. Germline assignment: CDR1 LNHNV and CDR2 YYDKDF (reference sequence). The CDR3 here is CATSRGGTAGNTIYF. The CDR3 coding sequence is TGTGCCACCAGCAGAGGAGGAACGGCTGGAAACACCATATATTTT. Full variable domain (outside the CDR3, taken from reference TRBV15 and TRBJ1-3): DAMVIQNPRYQVTQFGKPVTLSCSQTLNHNVMYWYQQKSSQAPKLLFHYYDKDFNNEADTPDNFQSRRPNTSFCFLDIRSPGLGDTAMYLCATSRGGTAGNTIYFGEGSWLTVV.

This clone appeared once. V is TRBV6-6 and J is TRBJ1-3; 10 nucleotides match TRBD1. The CDR3 is 16 amino acids. Germline loops: CDR1 MNHNY, CDR2 SVGAGI (reference sequence). The J segment lost 11 bases and the V segment lost 6 bases, leaving 16 bases of the junction unmatched. In DNA form, the CDR3 reads TGTGCCAGCAGGCCAAAACCGGGACAGGGGTATTTCCCCATATATTTT. It translates to CASRPKPGQGYFPIYF.

This chain joins TRBV5-6 and TRBJ1-1; D call uncertain. CDR3 length: 13 residues. Germline values: CDR1 SGHDT, CDR2 YYEEEE. V was clipped by 0 bases and J by 5 bases, with 8 bases between them. The CDR3 protein is CASSLAGRTEAFF. The DNA of the CDR3 is TGTGCCAGCAGCTTGGCGGGAAGGACTGAAGCTTTCTTT.

This chain links TRBV6-1 with TRBJ2-1; perhaps D is TRBD1 or TRBD2 (5 bases each). The CDR3 is made up of 17 amino acids. V lost 0 bases and J lost 0, with 12 bases in between. The germline CDR1 and CDR2 sequences are MNHNS and SASEGT. CDR3 in amino acids: CASSEATGARSYNEQFF. For the CDR3, the DNA is TGTGCCAGCAGTGAAGCGACCGGGGCTCGCTCCTACAATGAGCAGTTCTTC.